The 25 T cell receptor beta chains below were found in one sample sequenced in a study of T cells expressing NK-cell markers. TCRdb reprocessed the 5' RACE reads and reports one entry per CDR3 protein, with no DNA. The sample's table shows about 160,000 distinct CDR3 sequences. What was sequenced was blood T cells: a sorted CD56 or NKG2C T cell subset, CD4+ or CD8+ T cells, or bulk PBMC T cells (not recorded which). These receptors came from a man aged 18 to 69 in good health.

The CDR3 loop is CASSVGVRGTRSYNEQFF. The chain uses TRBV9 and TRBJ2-1; TCRdb selects TRBD2, and the lack of DNA leaves this call unchecked. Germline V CDR1 and CDR2: SGDLS, YYNGEE. The length of the CDR3 is 18 residues.

The CDR3 sequence: CASSLAPAYYGYTF. The chain joins TRBV5-1 to TRBJ1-2. This CDR3 is 14 amino acids long. Per the germline V gene, CDR1 is SGHRS and CDR2 is YFSETQ.

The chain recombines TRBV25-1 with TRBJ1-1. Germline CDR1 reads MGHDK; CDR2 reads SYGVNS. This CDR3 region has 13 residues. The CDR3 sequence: CASRLTRNTEAFF.

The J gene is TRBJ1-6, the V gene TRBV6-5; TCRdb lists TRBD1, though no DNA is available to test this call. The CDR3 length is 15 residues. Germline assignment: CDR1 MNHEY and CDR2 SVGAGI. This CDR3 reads CASISTGGLGPPLHF.

The CDR3 loop reads CAISDTFKSEQYF. V is TRBV10-3 and J is TRBJ2-7. Germline-derived CDR1 and CDR2 are ENHRY and SYGVKD. The CDR3 has 13 residues.

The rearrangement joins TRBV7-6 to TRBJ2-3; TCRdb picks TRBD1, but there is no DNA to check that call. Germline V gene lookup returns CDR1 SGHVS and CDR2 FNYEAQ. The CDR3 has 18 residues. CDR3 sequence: CASSFSGGASLRTDTQYF.

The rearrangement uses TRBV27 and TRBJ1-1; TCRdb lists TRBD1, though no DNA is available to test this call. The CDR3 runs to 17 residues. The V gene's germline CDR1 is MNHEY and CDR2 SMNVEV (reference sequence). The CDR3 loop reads CASSPQGQLLGNTEAFF.

The CDR3 here is CASSLSFAGRNIQYF. The chain carries TRBV27 and TRBJ2-4; TCRdb outputs TRBD2, but without DNA this stays unchecked. The CDR3 length is 15 residues. Germline loops: CDR1 MNHEY, CDR2 SMNVEV (reference sequence).

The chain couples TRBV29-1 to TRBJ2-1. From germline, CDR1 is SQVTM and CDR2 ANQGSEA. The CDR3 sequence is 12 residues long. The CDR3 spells CSVKAVGNEQFF.

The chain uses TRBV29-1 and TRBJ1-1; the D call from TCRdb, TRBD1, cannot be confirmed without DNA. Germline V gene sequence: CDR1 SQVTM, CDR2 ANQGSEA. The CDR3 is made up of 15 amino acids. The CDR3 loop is CSVDGGAVTNTEAFF. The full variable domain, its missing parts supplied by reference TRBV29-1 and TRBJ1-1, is SAVISQKPSRDICQRGTSLTIQCQVDSQVTMMFWYRQQPGQSLTLIATANQGSEATYESGFVIDKFPISRPNLTFSTLTVSNMSPEDSSIYLCSVDGGAVTNTEAFFGQGTRLTVV.

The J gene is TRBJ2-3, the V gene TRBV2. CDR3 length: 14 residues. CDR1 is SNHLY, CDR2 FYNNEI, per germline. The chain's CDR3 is CASSGLPGADTQYF.

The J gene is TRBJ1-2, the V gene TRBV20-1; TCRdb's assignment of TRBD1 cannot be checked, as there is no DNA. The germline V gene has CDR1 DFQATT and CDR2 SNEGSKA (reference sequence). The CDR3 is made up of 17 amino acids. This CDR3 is CSARLTFRDRGSYGYTF.

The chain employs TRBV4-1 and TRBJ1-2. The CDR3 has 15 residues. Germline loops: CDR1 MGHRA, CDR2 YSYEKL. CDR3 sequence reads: CASSLDYTGFYGYTF.

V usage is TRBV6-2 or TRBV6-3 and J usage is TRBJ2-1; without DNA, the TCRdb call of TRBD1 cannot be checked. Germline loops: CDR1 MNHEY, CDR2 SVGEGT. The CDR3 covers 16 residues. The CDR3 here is CASSARPGGHYNEQFF.

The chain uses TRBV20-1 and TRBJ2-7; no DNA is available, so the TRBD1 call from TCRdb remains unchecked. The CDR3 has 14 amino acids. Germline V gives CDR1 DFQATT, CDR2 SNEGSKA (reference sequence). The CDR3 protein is CSAIRGSKIYEQYF.

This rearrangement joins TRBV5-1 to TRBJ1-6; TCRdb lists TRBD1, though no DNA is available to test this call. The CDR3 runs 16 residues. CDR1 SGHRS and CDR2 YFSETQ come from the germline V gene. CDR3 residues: CASSQLGQAYNSPLHF.

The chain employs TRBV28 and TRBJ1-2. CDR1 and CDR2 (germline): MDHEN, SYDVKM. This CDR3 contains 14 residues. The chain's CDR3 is CASSQIGSNYGYTF.

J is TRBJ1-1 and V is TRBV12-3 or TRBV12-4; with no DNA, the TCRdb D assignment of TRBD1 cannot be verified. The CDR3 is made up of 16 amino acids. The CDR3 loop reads CASSLGGGPLNTEAFF.

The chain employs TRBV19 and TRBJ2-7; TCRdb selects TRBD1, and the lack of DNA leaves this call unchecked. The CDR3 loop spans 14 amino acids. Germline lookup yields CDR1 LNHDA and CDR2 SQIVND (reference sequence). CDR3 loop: CASSITTGESEQYF.

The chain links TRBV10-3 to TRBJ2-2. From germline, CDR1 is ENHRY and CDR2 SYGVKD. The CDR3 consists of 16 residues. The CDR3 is CAISESGPVGTGELFF.

CDR3 sequence reads: CSATGDRGSDTQYF. The J gene is TRBJ2-3, the V gene TRBV20-1; TCRdb calls TRBD1, which cannot be checked without DNA. The CDR3 spans 14 residues. Germline V CDR1 and CDR2: DFQATT, SNEGSKA (reference sequence).

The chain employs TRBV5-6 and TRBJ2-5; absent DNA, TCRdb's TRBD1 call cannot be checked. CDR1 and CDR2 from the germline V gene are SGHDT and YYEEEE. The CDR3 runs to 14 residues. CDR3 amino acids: CASSGTGVRETQYF.

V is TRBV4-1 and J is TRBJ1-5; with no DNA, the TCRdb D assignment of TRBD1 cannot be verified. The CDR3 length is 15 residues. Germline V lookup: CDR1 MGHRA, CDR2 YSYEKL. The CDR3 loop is CASSQETGSNQPQHF.

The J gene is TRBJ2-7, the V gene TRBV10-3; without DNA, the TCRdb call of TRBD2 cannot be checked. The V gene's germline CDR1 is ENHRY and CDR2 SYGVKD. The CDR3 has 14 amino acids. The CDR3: CAISGGASLYEQYF.

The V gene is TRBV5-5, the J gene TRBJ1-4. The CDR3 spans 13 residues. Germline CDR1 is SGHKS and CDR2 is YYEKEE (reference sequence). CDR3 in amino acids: CASSSGDNEKLFF.